The sample holds one count of the clone carrying this T cell receptor beta chain. The data were obtained in a study of blood T cell repertoires in COVID-19. Study in general: COVID-19 samples from acute and convalescent phases originated in the United States, Italy and Spain. Nucleic acid was either cDNA or gDNA, and it came from T cells, B-cell-depleted T cells, or PBMCs.

CDR1 is KGHDR and CDR2 is SFDVKD in the germline V gene. V was clipped by 4 bases and J by 6 bases; unmatched bases: 7. The CDR3 has 16 residues. Seattle enrolled patients during active infection and tracked them longitudinally. Original processing methods: Reference gene primers were amplified, and this amplification served to estimate nucleated cell counts. Sequenced by immunoSEQ multiplex PCR; TCRdb stores in-frame clones only, minus some. V and J calls and clone size are copied from that table; D and trimming were computed from the DNA. The sample shows about 350,000 clones, over 70% of them seen only once.

The chain combines TRBV24-1 with TRBJ2-1; 11 nucleotides align to TRBD2. The sample taken for sequencing was peripheral blood. This clonotype was sampled from a woman aged 50 to 60 with COVID-19, enrolled during active disease. CDR3 in DNA: TGTGCCACCAGTGACCAGGGACTAGCGGCCTCCAATGAGCAGTTCTTC. This gives the protein CATSDQGLAASNEQFF.